What follows is one TCR beta chain and its context. The entry originates in a study of blood T cell repertoires in COVID-19. About the research overall: COVID-19 samples collected from the United States, Italy and Spain covered acute and convalescent phases.

Only in-frame clones appear in the TCRdb table, and some are missing; sequencing was by immunoSEQ multiplex PCR. The sample has under 200,000 clones, about 90% seen once. The germline V and J ends were trimmed by 6 bases and 4 bases, with 27 bases remaining between them. Germline V gene data show CDR1 as GTSNPN and CDR2 as SVGIG (reference sequence). The CDR3 runs to 17 residues. This receptor was obtained from a middle-aged man with active or convalescent COVID-19. V gene TRBV30 combines with J gene TRBJ1-2, with D tentatively TRBD1 (6 bases). Material for sequencing was peripheral blood. The CDR3 reads CACPLAGGPRAAYGYTF. The DNA of the CDR3 is TGTGCCTGCCCACTAGCGGGGGGGCCCAGGGCAGCCTATGGCTACACCTTC.